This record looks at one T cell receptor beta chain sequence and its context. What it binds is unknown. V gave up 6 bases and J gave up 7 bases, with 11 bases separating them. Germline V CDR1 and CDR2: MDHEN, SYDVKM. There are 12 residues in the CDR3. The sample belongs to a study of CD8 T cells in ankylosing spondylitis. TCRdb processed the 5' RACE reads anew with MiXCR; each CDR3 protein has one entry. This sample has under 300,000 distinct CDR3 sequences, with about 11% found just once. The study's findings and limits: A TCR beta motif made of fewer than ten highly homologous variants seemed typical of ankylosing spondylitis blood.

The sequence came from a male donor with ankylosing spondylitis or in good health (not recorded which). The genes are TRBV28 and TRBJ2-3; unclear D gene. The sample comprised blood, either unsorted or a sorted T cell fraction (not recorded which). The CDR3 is CASRATQYTQYF. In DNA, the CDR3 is TGTGCCAGCAGAGCCACACAGTATACGCAGTATTTT. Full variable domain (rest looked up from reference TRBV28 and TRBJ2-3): DVKVTQSSRYLVKRTGEKVFLECVQDMDHENMFWYRQDPGLGLRLIYFSYDVKMKEKGDIPEGYSVSREKKERFSLILESASTNQTSMYLCASRATQYTQYFGPGTRLTVL.